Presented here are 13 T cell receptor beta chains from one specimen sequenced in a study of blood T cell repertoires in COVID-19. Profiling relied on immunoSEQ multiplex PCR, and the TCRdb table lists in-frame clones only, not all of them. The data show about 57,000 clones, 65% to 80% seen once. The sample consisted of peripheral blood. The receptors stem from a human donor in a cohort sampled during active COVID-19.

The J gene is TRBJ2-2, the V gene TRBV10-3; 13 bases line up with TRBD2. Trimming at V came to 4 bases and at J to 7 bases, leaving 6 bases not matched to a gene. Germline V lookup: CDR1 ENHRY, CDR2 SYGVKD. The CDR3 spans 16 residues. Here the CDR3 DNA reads TGTGCCATCAGTGCCCGGACTAGCGGGAGCGGCGGGGAGCTGTTTTTT. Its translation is CAISARTSGSGGELFF.

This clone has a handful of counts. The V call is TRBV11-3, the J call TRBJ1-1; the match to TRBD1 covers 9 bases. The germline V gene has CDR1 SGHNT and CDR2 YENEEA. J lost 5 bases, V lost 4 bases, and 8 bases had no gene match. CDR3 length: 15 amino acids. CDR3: CASSSRTGVMTEAFF. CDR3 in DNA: TGTGCCAGCAGCTCCCGGACAGGGGTGATGACTGAAGCTTTCTTT.

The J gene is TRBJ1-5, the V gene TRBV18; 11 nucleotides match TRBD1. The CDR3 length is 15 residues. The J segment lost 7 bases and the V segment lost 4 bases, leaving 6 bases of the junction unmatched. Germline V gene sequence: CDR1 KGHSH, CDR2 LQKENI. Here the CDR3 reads CASSLGTGGEQPQHF. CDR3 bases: TGTGCCAGCTCACTCGGGACAGGGGGTGAACAGCCCCAGCATTTT.

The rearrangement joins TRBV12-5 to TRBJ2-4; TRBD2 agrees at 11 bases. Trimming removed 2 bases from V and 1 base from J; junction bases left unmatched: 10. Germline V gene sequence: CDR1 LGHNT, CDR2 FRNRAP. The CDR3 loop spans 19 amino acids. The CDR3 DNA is TGTGCTAGTGGTTTGCCAACTAGCGGGAGACCCGGGGCCAAAAACATTCAGTACTTC. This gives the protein CASGLPTSGRPGAKNIQYF.

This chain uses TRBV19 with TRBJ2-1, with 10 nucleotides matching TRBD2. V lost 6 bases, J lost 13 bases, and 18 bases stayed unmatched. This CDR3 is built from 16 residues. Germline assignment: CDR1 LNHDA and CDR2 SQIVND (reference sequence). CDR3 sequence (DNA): TGTGCCAGTAGCCGAAAGGGAGCGGGAGGGTCCTACGGCCAGTTCTTC. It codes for CASSRKGAGGSYGQFF.

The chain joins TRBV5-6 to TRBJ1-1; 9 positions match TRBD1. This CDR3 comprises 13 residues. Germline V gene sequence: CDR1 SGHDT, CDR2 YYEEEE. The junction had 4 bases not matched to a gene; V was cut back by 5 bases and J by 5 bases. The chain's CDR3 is CASRWTGVTEAFF. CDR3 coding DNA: TGTGCCAGCAGGTGGACAGGGGTGACTGAAGCTTTCTTT. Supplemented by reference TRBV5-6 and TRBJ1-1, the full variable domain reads DAGVTQSPTHLIKTRGQQVTLRCSPKSGHDTVSWYQQALGQGPQFIFQYYEEEERQRGNFPDRFSGHQFPNYSSELNVNALLLGDSALYLCASRWTGVTEAFFGQGTRLTVV.

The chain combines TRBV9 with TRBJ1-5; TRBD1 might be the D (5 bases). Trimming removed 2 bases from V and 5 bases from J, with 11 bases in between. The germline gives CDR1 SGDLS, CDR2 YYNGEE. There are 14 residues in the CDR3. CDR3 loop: CASSVGQGDQPQHF. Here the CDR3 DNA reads TGTGCCAGCAGCGTCGGGCAGGGTGATCAGCCCCAGCATTTT.

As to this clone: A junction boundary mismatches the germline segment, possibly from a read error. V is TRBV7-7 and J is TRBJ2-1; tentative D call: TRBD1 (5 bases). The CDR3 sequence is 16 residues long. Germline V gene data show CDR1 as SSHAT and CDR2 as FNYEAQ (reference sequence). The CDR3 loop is CASSLGALPKSNEQFF. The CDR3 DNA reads TGTGCTAGCAGCTTAGGGGCCCTACCCAAGTCCAATGAGCAGTTCTTC.

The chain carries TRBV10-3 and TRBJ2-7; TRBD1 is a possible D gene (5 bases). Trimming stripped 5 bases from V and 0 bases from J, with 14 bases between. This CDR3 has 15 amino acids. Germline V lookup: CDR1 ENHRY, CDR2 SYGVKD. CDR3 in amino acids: CAISSRVRASYEQYF. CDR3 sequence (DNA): TGTGCCATCAGTTCCAGGGTCAGGGCCTCCTACGAGCAGTACTTC.

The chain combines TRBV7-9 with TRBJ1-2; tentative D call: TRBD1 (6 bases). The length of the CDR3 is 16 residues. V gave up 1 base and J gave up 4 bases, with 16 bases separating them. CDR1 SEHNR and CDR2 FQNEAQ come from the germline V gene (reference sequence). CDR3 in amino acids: CASSLDNGGARYGYTF. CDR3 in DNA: TGTGCCAGCAGCTTAGATAATGGGGGCGCCCGCTATGGCTACACCTTC.

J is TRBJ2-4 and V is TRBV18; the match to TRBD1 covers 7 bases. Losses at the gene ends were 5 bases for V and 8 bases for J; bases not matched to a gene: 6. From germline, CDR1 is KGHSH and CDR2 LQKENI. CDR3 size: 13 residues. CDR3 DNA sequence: TGTGCCAGCTCATTAACAGGGGCTGACATTCAGTACTTC. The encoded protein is CASSLTGADIQYF.

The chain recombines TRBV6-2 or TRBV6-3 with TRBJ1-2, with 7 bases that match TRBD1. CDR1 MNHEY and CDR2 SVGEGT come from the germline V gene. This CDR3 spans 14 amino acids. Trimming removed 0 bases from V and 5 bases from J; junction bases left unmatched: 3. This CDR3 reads CASSYSWDSYGYTF. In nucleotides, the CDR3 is TGTGCCAGCAGTTACTCCTGGGACAGTTATGGCTACACCTTC.

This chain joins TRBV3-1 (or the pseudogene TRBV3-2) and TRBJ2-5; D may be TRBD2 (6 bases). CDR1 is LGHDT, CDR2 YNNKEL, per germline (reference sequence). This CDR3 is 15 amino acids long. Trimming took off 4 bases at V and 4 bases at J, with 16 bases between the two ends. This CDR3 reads CASSPVSGGAETQYF. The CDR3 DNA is TGTGCCAGCAGCCCCGTTTCAGGAGGGGCAGAGACCCAGTACTTC.